The source of this T cell receptor (beta chain) is a study of blood T cell repertoires in COVID-19. Everyone who took part was roughly 18 to 100 years old, and they came from over 20 US areas. Grouping used clinical history reported by participants in a survey and questionnaire. Two consecutive negative NP/OP PCR tests, clearance, or resolved symptoms defined Cohort 3 recovery. The V end was cut by 4 bases, the J end by 2 bases, with 12 bases between. In germline, CDR1 is SQVTM, CDR2 ANQGSEA. The CDR3 spans 14 residues. Study processing details: Scientists estimated how many nucleated cells there were by amplifying reference gene primers. Some clones are missing from TCRdb's copy, which holds only in-frame ones; the method was immunoSEQ multiplex PCR. V, J and clone size are taken as reported in that table, and D and trimming were inferred from the DNA itself. The sample lists some 270,000 clones, around nine tenths occurring once.

The J gene is TRBJ2-1, the V gene TRBV29-1, with D unresolved. The receptor's source is a woman aged 55-75 years who had recovered from COVID-19. Sample: PBMCs or T cells enriched from blood (not recorded which). The CDR3 nucleotides are TGCAGCGTTGTTGAGCATCTCACCTACAATGAGCAGTTCTTC. This sequence encodes CSVVEHLTYNEQFF.